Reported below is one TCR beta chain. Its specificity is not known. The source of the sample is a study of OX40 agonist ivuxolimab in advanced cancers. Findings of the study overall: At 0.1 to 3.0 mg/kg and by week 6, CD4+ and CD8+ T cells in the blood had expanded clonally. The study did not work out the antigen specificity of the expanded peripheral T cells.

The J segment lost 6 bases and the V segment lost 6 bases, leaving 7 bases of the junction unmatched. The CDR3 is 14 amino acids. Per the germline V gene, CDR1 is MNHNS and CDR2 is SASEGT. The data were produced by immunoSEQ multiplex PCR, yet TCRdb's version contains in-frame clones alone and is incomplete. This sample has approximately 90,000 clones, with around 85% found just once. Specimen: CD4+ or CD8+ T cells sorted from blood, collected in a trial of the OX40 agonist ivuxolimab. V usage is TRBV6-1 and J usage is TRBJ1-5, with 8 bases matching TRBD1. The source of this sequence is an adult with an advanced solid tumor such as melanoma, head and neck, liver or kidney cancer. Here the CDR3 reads CASRLTGGSQPQHF. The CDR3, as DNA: TGTGCCAGCAGGCTAACAGGGGGAAGTCAGCCCCAGCATTTT.